The clone carrying this T cell receptor beta chain was seen once. The antigen remains undetermined. This specimen comes from a study of cytomegalovirus exposure and HLA in healthy donors. Study-wide context: The roughly 660 first-cohort repertoires shared a platform with the approximately 110 validation repertoires, as reported in a later analysis. Points from the study as a whole: The dataset shows that most TCR sequences were rare, while some public TCRs occurred in many donors. Through in vitro validation, three CMV-associated chains were shown to be specific for CMV antigens.

Germline CDR1 is SGHDT and CDR2 is YYEEEE. The CDR3 sequence is 16 residues long. After removal of 0 bases from V and 7 bases from J, the junction contained 9 bases not matched to a gene. Assay used: immunoSEQ multiplex PCR; TCRdb lists only in-frame clones, some missing. The repertoire holds some 200,000 clones, with roughly 86% as singletons. The chain joins TRBV5-6 to TRBJ1-5, with 8 nucleotides matching TRBD1. The TCR sequence derives from a man aged 25 to 45 in good health and CMV-seropositive. Sequencing was carried out using PBMCs. CDR3 DNA sequence: TGTGCCAGCAGCTTGGGACAGGGGTTCGTTCGCCAGCCCCAGCATTTT. This translates into CASSLGQGFVRQPQHF.